This T cell receptor (beta chain) came from a study of T cells in Graves' hyperthyroidism and ophthalmopathy. Amplified regions were TCR beta CDR3 sequences from RNA transcripts. RT-PCR in the first round (using the HTBI primer set) targeted the TCR CDR3. TCRdb reanalysed the multiplex PCR reads using MiXCR and keeps one entry per CDR3 protein. The sample yields around 490,000 distinct CDR3 sequences, just under 20% seen once. The germline CDR1 and CDR2 sequences are MDHEN and SYDVKM. V was pared by 7 bases and J by 4 bases, with 7 bases of the junction left unmatched. The CDR3 is 14 amino acids. This clonotype was recorded at least ten times.

The TCR originated in a man aged 35 to 55 with Graves' ophthalmopathy. What was sequenced was blood. The chain combines TRBV28 with TRBJ2-7, with 10 bases lining up with TRBD1. Written as DNA, the CDR3 is TGTGCCAGCATCAACCGGGACAGGGGTTACGAGCAGTACTTC. Encoded protein: CASINRDRGYEQYF.